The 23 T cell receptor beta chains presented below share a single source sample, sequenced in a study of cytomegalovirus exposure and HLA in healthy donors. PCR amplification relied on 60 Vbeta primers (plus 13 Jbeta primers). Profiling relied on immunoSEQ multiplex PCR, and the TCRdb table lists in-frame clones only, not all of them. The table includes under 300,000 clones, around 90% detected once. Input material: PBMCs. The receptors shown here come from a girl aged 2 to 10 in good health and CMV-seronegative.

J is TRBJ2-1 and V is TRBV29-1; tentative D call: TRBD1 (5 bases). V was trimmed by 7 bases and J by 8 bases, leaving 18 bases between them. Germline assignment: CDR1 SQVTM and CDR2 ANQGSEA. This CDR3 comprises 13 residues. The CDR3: CSGEGQGGDEQFF. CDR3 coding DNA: TGCAGCGGGGAAGGACAAGGTGGGGATGAGCAGTTCTTC.

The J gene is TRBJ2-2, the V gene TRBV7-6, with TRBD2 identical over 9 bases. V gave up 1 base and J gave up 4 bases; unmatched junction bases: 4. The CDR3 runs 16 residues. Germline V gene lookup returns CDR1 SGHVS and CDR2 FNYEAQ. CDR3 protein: CASSLGGRASTGELFF. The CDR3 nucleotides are TGTGCCAGCAGCTTAGGCGGGAGGGCCTCCACCGGGGAGCTGTTTTTT.

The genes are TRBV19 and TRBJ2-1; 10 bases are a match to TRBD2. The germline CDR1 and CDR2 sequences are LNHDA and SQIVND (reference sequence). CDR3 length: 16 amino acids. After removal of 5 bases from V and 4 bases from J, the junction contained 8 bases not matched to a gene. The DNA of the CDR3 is TGTGCCAGTAGTTCGTTGACTAGCGGGTGGTACAATGAGCAGTTCTTC. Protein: CASSSLTSGWYNEQFF.

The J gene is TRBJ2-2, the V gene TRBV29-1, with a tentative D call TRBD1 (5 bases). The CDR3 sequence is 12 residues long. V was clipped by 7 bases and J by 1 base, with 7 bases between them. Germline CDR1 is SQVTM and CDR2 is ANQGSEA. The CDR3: CSAGQNTGELFF. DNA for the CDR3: TGCAGCGCAGGACAGAACACCGGGGAGCTGTTTTTT.

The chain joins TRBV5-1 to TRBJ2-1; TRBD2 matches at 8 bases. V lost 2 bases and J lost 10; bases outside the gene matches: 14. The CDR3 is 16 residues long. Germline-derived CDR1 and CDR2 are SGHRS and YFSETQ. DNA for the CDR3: TGCGCCAGCAGCTTTTCTTTTGGGAGCGGGAGCCGGGAGCAGTTCTTC. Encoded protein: CASSFSFGSGSREQFF.

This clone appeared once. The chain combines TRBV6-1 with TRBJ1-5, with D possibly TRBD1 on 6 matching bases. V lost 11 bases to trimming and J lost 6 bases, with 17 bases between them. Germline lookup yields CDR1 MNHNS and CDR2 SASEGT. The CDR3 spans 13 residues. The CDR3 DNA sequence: TGTGCCTCTCAAGGGGGAAGAGGTCAGCCCCAGCATTTT. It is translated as CASQGGRGQPQHF.

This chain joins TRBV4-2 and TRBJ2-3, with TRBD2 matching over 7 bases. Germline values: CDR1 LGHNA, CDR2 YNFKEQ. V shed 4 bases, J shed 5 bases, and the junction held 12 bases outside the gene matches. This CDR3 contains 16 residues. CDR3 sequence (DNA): TGTGCCAGCAGCCCCATCGCTAGCGGTCCTGGAGATACGCAGTATTTT. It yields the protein CASSPIASGPGDTQYF.

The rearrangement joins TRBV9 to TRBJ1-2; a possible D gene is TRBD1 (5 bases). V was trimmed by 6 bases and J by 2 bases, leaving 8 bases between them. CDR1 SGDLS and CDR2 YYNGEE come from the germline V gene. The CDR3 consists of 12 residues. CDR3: CASTAGNYGYTF. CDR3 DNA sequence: TGTGCCAGCACCGCAGGGAACTATGGCTACACCTTC.

CDR3 region: CASSQDGRAIYF. The CDR3 coding sequence is TGTGCCAGCAGCCAAGATGGCAGGGCTATATATTTT. The rearrangement joins TRBV14 to TRBJ1-5; tentatively, D is TRBD1 (5 bases). The J call may be wrong; the DNA end is better matched by TRBJ1-3. The CDR3 is made up of 12 amino acids. Germline V gene lookup returns CDR1 SGHDN and CDR2 FVKESK.

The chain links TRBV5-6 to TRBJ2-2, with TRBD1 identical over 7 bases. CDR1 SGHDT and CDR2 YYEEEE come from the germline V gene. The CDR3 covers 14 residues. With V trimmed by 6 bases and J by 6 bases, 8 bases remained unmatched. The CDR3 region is CASIHDRAAGELFF. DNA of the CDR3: TGTGCCAGCATCCACGACAGGGCGGCCGGGGAGCTGTTTTTT. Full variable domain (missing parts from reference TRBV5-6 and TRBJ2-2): DAGVTQSPTHLIKTRGQQVTLRCSPKSGHDTVSWYQQALGQGPQFIFQYYEEEERQRGNFPDRFSGHQFPNYSSELNVNALLLGDSALYLCASIHDRAAGELFFGEGSRLTVL.

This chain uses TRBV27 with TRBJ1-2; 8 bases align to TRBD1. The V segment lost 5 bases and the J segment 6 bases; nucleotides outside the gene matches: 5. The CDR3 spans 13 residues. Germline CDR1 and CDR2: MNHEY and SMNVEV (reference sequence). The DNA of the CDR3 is TGTGCCAGCAGTCCCCGGACAGGGAATGGCTACACCTTC. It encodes CASSPRTGNGYTF.

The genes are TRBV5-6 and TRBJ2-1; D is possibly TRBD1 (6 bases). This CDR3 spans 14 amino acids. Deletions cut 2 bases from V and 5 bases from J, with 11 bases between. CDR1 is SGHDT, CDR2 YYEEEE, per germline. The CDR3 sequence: CASSFPTGHNEQFF. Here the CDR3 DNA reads TGTGCCAGCAGCTTTCCTACAGGGCACAATGAGCAGTTCTTC.

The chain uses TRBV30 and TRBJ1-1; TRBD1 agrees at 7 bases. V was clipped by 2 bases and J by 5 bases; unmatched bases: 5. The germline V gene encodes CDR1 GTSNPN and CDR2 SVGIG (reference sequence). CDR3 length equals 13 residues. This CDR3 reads CAWSRAGGTEAFF. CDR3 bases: TGTGCCTGGAGTCGTGCAGGGGGGACTGAAGCTTTCTTT.

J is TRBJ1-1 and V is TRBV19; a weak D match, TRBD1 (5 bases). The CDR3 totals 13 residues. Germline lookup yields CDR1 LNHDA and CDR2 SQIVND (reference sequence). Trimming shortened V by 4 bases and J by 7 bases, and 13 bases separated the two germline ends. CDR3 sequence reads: CASSTRQRNEAFF. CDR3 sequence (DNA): TGTGCCAGTAGTACGAGACAGAGAAATGAAGCTTTCTTT.

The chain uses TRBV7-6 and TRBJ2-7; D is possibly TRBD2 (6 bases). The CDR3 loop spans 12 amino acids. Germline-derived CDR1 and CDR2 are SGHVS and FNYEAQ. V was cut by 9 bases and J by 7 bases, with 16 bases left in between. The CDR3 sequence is CARYREPREQYF. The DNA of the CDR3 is TGTGCCAGATATCGGGAGCCGAGGGAGCAGTACTTC.

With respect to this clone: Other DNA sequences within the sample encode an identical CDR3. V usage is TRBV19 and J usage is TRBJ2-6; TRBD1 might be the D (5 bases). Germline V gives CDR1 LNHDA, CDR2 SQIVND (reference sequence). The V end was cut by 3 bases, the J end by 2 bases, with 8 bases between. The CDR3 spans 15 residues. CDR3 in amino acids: CASSIQGPGANVLTF. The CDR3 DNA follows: TGTGCCAGTAGTATTCAGGGCCCTGGGGCCAACGTCCTGACTTTC.

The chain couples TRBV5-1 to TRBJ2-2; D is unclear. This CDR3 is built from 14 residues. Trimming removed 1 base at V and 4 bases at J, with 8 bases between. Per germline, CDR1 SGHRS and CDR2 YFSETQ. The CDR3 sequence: CASSLLGITGELFF. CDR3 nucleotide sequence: TGCGCCAGCAGCTTGCTGGGCATCACCGGGGAGCTGTTTTTT.

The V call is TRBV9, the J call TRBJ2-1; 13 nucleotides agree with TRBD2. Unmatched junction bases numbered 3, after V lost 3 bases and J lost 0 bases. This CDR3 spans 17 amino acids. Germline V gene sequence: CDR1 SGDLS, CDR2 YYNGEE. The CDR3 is CASSDRTSGSSYNEQFF. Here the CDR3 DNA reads TGTGCCAGCAGCGACCGGACTAGCGGGAGCTCCTACAATGAGCAGTTCTTC. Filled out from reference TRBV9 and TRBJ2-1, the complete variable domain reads DSGVTQTPKHLITATGQRVTLRCSPRSGDLSVYWYQQSLDQGLQFLIQYYNGEERAKGNILERFSAQQFPDLHSELNLSSLELGDSALYFCASSDRTSGSSYNEQFFGPGTRLTVL.

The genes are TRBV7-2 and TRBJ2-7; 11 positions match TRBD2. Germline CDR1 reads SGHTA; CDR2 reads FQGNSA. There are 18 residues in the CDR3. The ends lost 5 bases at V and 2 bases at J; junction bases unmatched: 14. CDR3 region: CASSLRSLAGGPTYEQYF. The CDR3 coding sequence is TGTGCCAGCAGCCTCCGCAGCCTAGCGGGGGGACCCACCTACGAGCAGTACTTC.

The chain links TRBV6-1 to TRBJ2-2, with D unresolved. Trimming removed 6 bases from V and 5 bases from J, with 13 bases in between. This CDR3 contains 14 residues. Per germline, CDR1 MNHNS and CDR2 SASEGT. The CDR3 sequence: CASRNPSRTGELFF. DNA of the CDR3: TGTGCCAGCAGAAATCCCTCGAGGACCGGGGAGCTGTTTTTT.

The CDR3, as DNA: TGTGCCACCAGCAGAGATCTAGCCTCAGATACGCAGTATTTT. Protein: CATSRDLASDTQYF. V usage is TRBV15 and J usage is TRBJ2-3; a possible D gene is TRBD2 (5 bases). CDR3 length: 14 amino acids. The germline V and J ends were trimmed by 0 bases and 4 bases, with 8 bases remaining between them. Germline CDR1 is LNHNV and CDR2 is YYDKDF (reference sequence).

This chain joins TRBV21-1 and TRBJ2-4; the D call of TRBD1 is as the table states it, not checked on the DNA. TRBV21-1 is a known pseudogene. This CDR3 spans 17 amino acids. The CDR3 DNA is TGTGCCAGCAGCTCCGGTCAGCCAGGCGTAGCCAAAAACATTCAGTACTTC. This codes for CASSSGQPGVAKNIQYF.

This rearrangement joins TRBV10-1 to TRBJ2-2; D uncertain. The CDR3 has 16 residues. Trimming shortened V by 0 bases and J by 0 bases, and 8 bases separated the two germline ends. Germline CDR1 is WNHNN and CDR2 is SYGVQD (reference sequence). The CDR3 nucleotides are TGCGCCAGCAGTGAGTCCCCACAGTCGAACACCGGGGAGCTGTTTTTT. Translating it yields CASSESPQSNTGELFF.